This T cell receptor beta chain comes out of a study of Ad26.COV2.S vaccination and SARS-CoV-2 variants. About the research overall: The Ad26.COV2.S arm of the COV1001 trial was where the donor was placed.

Study-wide points: Vaccine and placebo recipients had similar non-spike TCR breadth.

This clone was observed once. Its target is not known. Treatment given: 15 to 20 received Ad26.COV2.S at low or high dose, single or two shots; 5 received placebo; per-sample allocation not given. Material that was analyzed had been drawn on day 63 after the first vaccine or placebo injection. The CDR3 length is 16 residues. Germline CDR1 is MGHRA and CDR2 is YSYEKL. The junction had 2 bases not matched to a gene; V was cut back by 3 bases and J by 0 bases. Libraries were prepared by immunoSEQ multiplex PCR; TCRdb keeps only in-frame clonotypes and omits some of them. Of around 450,000 clones detected, about 92% appear once; the ten largest clones hold approximately 4.3%.

This material consisted of peripheral blood, taken in a trial of Ad26.COV2.S vaccine versus placebo. This clonotype was sampled from a person aged 18-60 years who received the Ad26.COV2.S COVID-19 vaccine or a placebo. This rearrangement joins TRBV4-1 to TRBJ2-3; 11 nucleotides agree with TRBD2. CDR3 DNA sequence: TGCGCCAGCAGCCAGAGACTAGCGGGAAGCACAGATACGCAGTATTTT. As protein: CASSQRLAGSTDTQYF.